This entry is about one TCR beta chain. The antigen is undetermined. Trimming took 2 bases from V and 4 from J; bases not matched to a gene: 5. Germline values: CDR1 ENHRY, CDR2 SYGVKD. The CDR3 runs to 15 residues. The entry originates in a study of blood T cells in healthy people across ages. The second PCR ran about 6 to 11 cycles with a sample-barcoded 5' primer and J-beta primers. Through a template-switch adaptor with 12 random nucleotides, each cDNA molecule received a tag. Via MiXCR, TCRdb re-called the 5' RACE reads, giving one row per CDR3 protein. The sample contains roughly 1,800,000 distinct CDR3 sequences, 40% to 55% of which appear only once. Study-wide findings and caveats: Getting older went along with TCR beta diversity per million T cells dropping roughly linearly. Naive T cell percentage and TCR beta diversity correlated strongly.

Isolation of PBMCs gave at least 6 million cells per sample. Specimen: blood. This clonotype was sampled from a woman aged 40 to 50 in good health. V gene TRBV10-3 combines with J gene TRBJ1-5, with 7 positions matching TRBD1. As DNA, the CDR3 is TGTGCCATCAGTGAGGCAACAGGGGTGAATCAGCCCCAGCATTTT. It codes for CAISEATGVNQPQHF.